This TCR beta chain was recorded in a study of early T cells in non-severe SARS-CoV-2 infection. Study as a whole: Bulk RNA isolated from unsorted whole blood underwent sequencing; chains were not paired.

Each CDR3 protein gets one entry after TCRdb re-called the 5' RACE reads with MiXCR. Among about 35,000 distinct CDR3 sequences listed, about 6% were seen once. This clonotype appeared many times. The CDR3 spans 12 residues. Trimming pared 0 bases from V and 2 bases from J, leaving 5 bases between. Germline CDR1 SQVTM, CDR2 ANQGSEA. Material for sequencing was whole blood. The TCR was taken from an adult who was a healthcare worker with PCR-confirmed SARS-CoV-2 infection or an uninfected control (not recorded which). The V and J genes are TRBV29-1 and TRBJ2-7; no firm D call. CDR3 region: CSVEDTPYEQYF. For the CDR3, the DNA is TGCAGCGTTGAAGACACCCCCTACGAGCAGTACTTC.